This T cell receptor beta chain emerged from a study of control samples from healthy donors and cancer patients. In the case of this clone: Other DNA sequences in this sample translate to the same CDR3.

CDR1 and CDR2 from the germline V gene are SGHRS and YFSETQ. V lost 0 bases, J lost 2 bases, and 8 bases lay in between. This CDR3 is built from 14 residues. Profiled with immunoSEQ multiplex PCR; TCRdb holds only in-frame clones, not every one. This sample carries about 51,000 clones, under 90% of them seen once, and the ten largest clones take over 9%. This TCR was recovered from a man between 65 and 85 years old in good health. The genes are TRBV5-1 and TRBJ1-2, with D maybe TRBD1 (5 bases). The sample comprised blood. Here the CDR3 DNA reads TGCGCCAGCAGCTTGGTTCCAGGGAACTATGGCTACACCTTC. This codes for CASSLVPGNYGYTF.